These 5 T cell receptor beta chains were all obtained from the same sample, sequenced in a study of CD8+ T cells in alopecia areata. Once RNA had been extracted, it was reverse transcribed into cDNA to act as the sequencing template. Sequencing was performed with immunoSEQ multiplex PCR; in TCRdb, only in-frame clones are kept and a portion is missing. The sample includes more than 85,000 clones, around 60% of them seen just once. Treatment indicated: oral pan-JAK inhibitor, 5-10 mg twice daily. The specimen was CD8+ T cells sorted from blood, collected at week 4, from a patient treated with tofacitinib. The receptor set was obtained from a human donor with alopecia areata.

This rearrangement joins TRBV27 to TRBJ1-1, with D uncertain. The CDR3 runs 14 residues. V was pared by 2 bases and J by 4 bases, with 11 bases between. CDR1 is MNHEY and CDR2 is SMNVEV in the germline V gene (reference sequence). The CDR3 nucleotides are TGTGCCAGCAGTTTAGCACTGTTGGCCACTGAAGCTTTCTTT. It yields the protein CASSLALLATEAFF.

This chain uses TRBV27 with TRBJ2-7, with 9 bases lining up with TRBD1. Germline assignment: CDR1 MNHEY and CDR2 SMNVEV (reference sequence). This CDR3 has 15 amino acids. The V segment lost 4 bases and the J segment 1 base; nucleotides outside the gene matches: 5. The CDR3 loop is CASSSGQGISYEQYF. The CDR3 coding sequence is TGTGCCAGCAGTTCGGGACAGGGTATATCCTACGAGCAGTACTTC.

The chain couples TRBV7-3 to TRBJ2-7; TRBD1 aligns across 9 bases. Unmatched junction bases numbered 9, after V lost 5 bases and J lost 4 bases. Germline loops: CDR1 SGHTA, CDR2 FQGTGA. This CDR3 comprises 15 residues. This chain's CDR3 is CASSPLDRGGYEQYF. Here the CDR3 DNA reads TGTGCCAGCAGCCCCCTGGACAGGGGCGGATACGAGCAGTACTTC.

The V gene is TRBV7-3, the J gene TRBJ2-1; possibly TRBD2 for D (5 bases). V lost 4 bases, J lost 0 bases, and 10 bases lay in between. The CDR3 is 15 residues long. CDR1 and CDR2 (germline): SGHTA, FQGTGA. CDR3 loop: CASSSGLSSYNEQFF. The DNA for the CDR3 is TGTGCCAGCAGCTCTGGACTCAGCTCCTACAATGAGCAGTTCTTC.

This clone was counted only a few times. This chain links TRBV2 with TRBJ2-1; D is perhaps TRBD2 (5 bases). The length of the CDR3 is 13 residues. V was cut by 8 bases and J by 4 bases, with 12 bases left in between. CDR1 is SNHLY, CDR2 FYNNEI, per germline. CDR3 coding DNA: TGTGCCAGCTTCGGACTTATGTACAATGAGCAGTTCTTC. This translates into CASFGLMYNEQFF.